The clone carrying this T cell receptor beta chain was detected only a few times. Trimming took off 8 bases at V and 3 bases at J, with 8 bases between the two ends. CDR1 and CDR2 from the germline V gene are SGHTA and FQGNSA. This CDR3 is 12 amino acids long. The source of the sample is a study of blood T cells in healthy people across ages. Study-wide background: Using template switching, researchers captured about one barcoded beta molecule for each two T cells.

PCR was performed a second time for roughly 7 to 11 cycles using a sample-barcoded 5' primer and a J-beta primer mix. All cDNA molecules were each tagged by a template-switch adaptor with 12 random nucleotides. One entry per CDR3 protein results from TCRdb running MiXCR on the 5' RACE reads. Of approximately 960,000 distinct CDR3 sequences listed, almost 30% are singletons. These data were also reused for a study on T cells of mothers and their children.

Source material: blood. This rearrangement joins TRBV7-2 to TRBJ1-5; D is ambiguous. The TCR was taken from a woman aged 40 to 50 in good health. CDR3 residues: CASGRDNQPQHF. Written as DNA, the CDR3 is TGTGCCAGCGGGCGAGACAATCAGCCCCAGCATTTT. Using reference TRBV7-2 and TRBJ1-5 for the parts outside the CDR3, the full variable domain is GAGVSQSPSNKVTEKGKDVELRCDPISGHTALYWYRQSLGQGLEFLIYFQGNSAPDKSGLPSDRFSAERTGGSVSTLTIQRTQQEDSAVYLCASGRDNQPQHFGDGTRLSIL.